This T cell receptor beta chain was retrieved from a study of T-cell reconstitution after alpha-beta-depleted transplantation in children. Study results and caveats: Newly produced T cells mostly accounted for T-cell counts and diversity one year post-transplant. Approximately two months post-transplant, alpha-beta T cells reportedly originated from several hundred expanded graft clones.

Germline loops: CDR1 GTSNPN, CDR2 SVGIG (reference sequence). V dropped 3 bases and J dropped 10 bases, with 10 bases sitting between them. The CDR3 has 11 amino acids. Library preparation (for TCRbeta) was performed with unique molecular identifiers. TCRdb re-analysed the PCR reads in MiXCR, keeping a single row per CDR3 protein. This repertoire shows about 240,000 distinct CDR3 sequences, roughly 25% found once; its top ten account for around 2.5%. This clonotype was seen a few times. Antigen specificity is unknown. The clonotype was recovered from a girl aged 2-10 years with Fanconi anemia, due to receive a stem cell transplant. The gene calls are TRBV30 and TRBJ2-1; D not certain. The sequencing used PBMCs, collected before TCRalphabeta/CD19-depleted stem cell transplant. The CDR3 DNA reads TGTGCCTGGAGCCGCTCAGAGGAGCAGTTCTTC. Protein product: CAWSRSEEQFF.